The 28 T cell receptor beta chains reported below all come from one sample, sequenced in a study of cytomegalovirus exposure and HLA in healthy donors. Researchers ran the PCR with 60 Vbeta and 13 Jbeta primers. TCRdb keeps only in-frame clones here, not all; method: immunoSEQ multiplex PCR. This sample has around 110,000 clones, with roughly 79% found just once. Material for sequencing was PBMCs. The receptors were sampled from a woman younger than 35 in good health and CMV-seronegative.

This chain connects TRBV7-9 to TRBJ2-1; possibly TRBD2 for D (5 bases). The V end lost 5 bases, the J end lost 2 bases, and 13 bases lay between the germline ends. This CDR3 has 15 amino acids. Germline assignment: CDR1 SEHNR and CDR2 FQNEAQ (reference sequence). The CDR3 coding sequence is TGTGCCAGCAGCCTGGGTCTCGGGACCTACAATGAGCAGTTCTTC. Translating gives CASSLGLGTYNEQFF. The whole variable domain, remainder taken from reference TRBV7-9 and TRBJ2-1, is DTGVSQNPRHKITKRGQNVTFRCDPISEHNRLYWYRQTLGQGPEFLTYFQNEAQLEKSRLLSDRFSAERPKGSFSTLEIQRTEQGDSAMYLCASSLGLGTYNEQFFGPGTRLTVL.

The J gene is TRBJ1-1, the V gene TRBV7-8; TRBD1 aligns across 10 bases. CDR3 length equals 14 residues. V was clipped by 5 bases and J by 5 bases; unmatched bases: 5. The germline CDR1 and CDR2 sequences are SGHVS and FQNEAQ. For the CDR3, the DNA is TGTGCCAGCAGCGAAGACAGGGGGCGGACTGAAGCTTTCTTT. Amino acid sequence: CASSEDRGRTEAFF.

This chain uses TRBV4-1 with TRBJ2-5; D perhaps matches TRBD1 (6 bases). The CDR3 covers 15 residues. The germline gives CDR1 MGHRA, CDR2 YSYEKL. V gave up 0 bases and J gave up 2 bases, with 10 bases separating them. The CDR3 loop reads CASSQEGRGQETQYF. In DNA, the CDR3 is TGCGCCAGCAGCCAAGAGGGAAGGGGGCAAGAGACCCAGTACTTC.

The CDR3 is CASSPFTGTVDQPQHF. The CDR3 DNA is TGTGCCAGCAGTCCGTTTACCGGGACAGTCGATCAGCCCCAGCATTTT. The V and J genes are TRBV2 and TRBJ1-5, with 7 bases aligning to TRBD1. Germline V CDR1 and CDR2: SNHLY, FYNNEI. The CDR3 is 16 amino acids. The ends lost 5 bases at V and 5 bases at J; junction bases unmatched: 12.

J is TRBJ2-1 and V is TRBV6-5; 9 positions agree with TRBD1. Germline trimming cut 1 base from V and 7 bases from J; bases unmatched to any gene: 5. Per the germline V gene, CDR1 is MNHEY and CDR2 is SVGAGI. The CDR3 consists of 15 residues. CDR3 in amino acids: CASSYFPGTGNEQFF. DNA for the CDR3: TGTGCCAGCAGTTACTTTCCCGGGACAGGGAATGAGCAGTTCTTC.

V is TRBV27 and J is TRBJ1-6; no reliable D call. From germline, CDR1 is MNHEY and CDR2 SMNVEV (reference sequence). The CDR3 runs to 13 residues. V gave up 11 bases and J gave up 0 bases, with 8 bases separating them. DNA for the CDR3: TGTGCCTCATCGAGCTCCTATAATTCACCCCTCCACTTT. It yields the protein CASSSSYNSPLHF.

V gene TRBV30 combines with J gene TRBJ1-1; 9 nucleotides line up with TRBD1. The CDR3 is 12 residues long. CDR1 and CDR2 (germline): GTSNPN, SVGIG (reference sequence). With 5 bases clipped from V and 8 bases from J, the junction kept 6 bases outside the gene matches. This CDR3 reads CAWQPGTGEAFF. The CDR3 DNA reads as TGTGCCTGGCAGCCAGGGACAGGGGAAGCTTTCTTT.

This chain uses TRBV5-1 with TRBJ2-3; D unresolved. V was cut by 2 bases and J by 6 bases, with 13 bases left in between. This CDR3 is 14 amino acids long. The germline gives CDR1 SGHRS, CDR2 YFSETQ. The CDR3 sequence: CASSFLQSTDTQYF. The CDR3 DNA reads as TGCGCCAGCAGCTTTCTCCAATCAACTGATACGCAGTATTTT.

The gene calls are TRBV27 and TRBJ1-1; D possibly corresponds to TRBD1 (5 bases). The germline CDR1 and CDR2 sequences are MNHEY and SMNVEV (reference sequence). V shed 6 bases and J shed 1 base, with 15 bases lying between them. There are 15 residues in the CDR3. The CDR3 DNA sequence: TGTGCCAGCAGACGTACCGGACATAGGAACACTGAAGCTTTCTTT. Its translation is CASRRTGHRNTEAFF.

This clone has only one observation. This sequence joins TRBV5-6 and TRBJ2-5, with TRBD1 identical over 7 bases. V shed 4 bases and J 0 bases; nucleotides not matched to a gene: 9. Germline V gene sequence: CDR1 SGHDT, CDR2 YYEEEE. This CDR3 region has 16 residues. The CDR3 reads CASSEPGQRYQETQYF. CDR3 DNA: TGTGCCAGCAGCGAGCCGGGACAGCGGTACCAAGAGACCCAGTACTTC.

The chain couples TRBV2 to TRBJ1-5, with 9 bases lining up with TRBD1. J gave up 4 bases and V 0 bases, and 4 bases lay outside the gene matches. Germline V gene sequence: CDR1 SNHLY, CDR2 FYNNEI. The CDR3 is 16 residues long. CDR3 amino acids: CASSEALGQGNQPQHF. For the CDR3, the DNA is TGTGCCAGCAGTGAAGCGCTCGGACAGGGGAATCAGCCCCAGCATTTT.

The chain links TRBV19 to TRBJ1-3, with D uncertain. CDR3 length: 15 amino acids. With 3 bases removed from V and 0 bases from J, the gap between germline ends came to 9 bases. Germline CDR1 reads LNHDA; CDR2 reads SQIVND (reference sequence). This chain's CDR3 is CASSMQASSGNTIYF. The CDR3 nucleotides are TGTGCCAGTAGTATGCAGGCCAGCTCTGGAAACACCATATATTTT.

This clone was detected a few times. This chain joins TRBV7-2 and TRBJ1-5; no reliable D call. This CDR3 is 15 amino acids long. From germline, CDR1 is SGHTA and CDR2 FQGNSA. V was cut by 1 base and J by 0 bases, with 7 bases left in between. The CDR3 spells CASSLDGNSNQPQHF. The CDR3 DNA reads TGTGCCAGCAGCTTAGACGGGAATAGCAATCAGCCCCAGCATTTT.

The rearrangement uses TRBV6-1 and TRBJ2-7; 16 bases fit TRBD2. J gave up 3 bases and V 3 bases, and 2 bases lay outside the gene matches. This CDR3 has 16 amino acids. CDR1 and CDR2 from the germline V gene are MNHNS and SASEGT. The CDR3 is CASSEGLAGGIYEQYF. For the CDR3, the DNA is TGTGCCAGCAGTGAGGGACTAGCGGGGGGGATCTACGAGCAGTACTTC.

The rearrangement uses TRBV27 and TRBJ1-2; possibly TRBD1 for D (5 bases). This CDR3 is built from 16 residues. Per germline, CDR1 MNHEY and CDR2 SMNVEV (reference sequence). The V and J ends lost 4 bases and 6 bases respectively, with 21 bases between them. The CDR3 here is CASSSTLLSGLHGYTF. Here the CDR3 DNA reads TGTGCCAGCAGTTCCACCCTCCTCTCAGGGTTGCATGGCTACACCTTC.

This clone was detected a few times. The chain combines TRBV30 with TRBJ1-1, with D perhaps TRBD1 (6 bases). The V end lost 0 bases, the J end lost 3 bases, and 11 bases lay between the germline ends. There are 14 residues in the CDR3. The germline V gene encodes CDR1 GTSNPN and CDR2 SVGIG (reference sequence). The chain's CDR3 is CAWSVGAGDTEAFF. The CDR3 bases are TGTGCCTGGAGTGTGGGGGCGGGGGACACTGAAGCTTTCTTT.

CDR3 residues: CASSFRDRHVYEQYF. The CDR3 bases are TGTGCCAGCAGCTTCCGGGACAGGCACGTCTACGAGCAGTACTTC. The chain links TRBV9 to TRBJ2-7; 8 nucleotides line up with TRBD1. The germline gives CDR1 SGDLS, CDR2 YYNGEE. V trimming: 4 bases; J trimming: 3 bases; junction bases outside the gene matches: 9. This CDR3 has 15 residues. Full variable domain (rest looked up from reference TRBV9 and TRBJ2-7): DSGVTQTPKHLITATGQRVTLRCSPRSGDLSVYWYQQSLDQGLQFLIQYYNGEERAKGNILERFSAQQFPDLHSELNLSSLELGDSALYFCASSFRDRHVYEQYFGPGTRLTVT.

This clone came up once. The chain links TRBV18 to TRBJ1-1, with 7 nucleotides matching TRBD1. CDR1 and CDR2 from the germline V gene are KGHSH and LQKENI. V was clipped by 4 bases and J by 1 base; unmatched bases: 9. This CDR3 region has 16 residues. The CDR3 DNA is TGTGCCAGCTCACAGGCGAGAGGGACAGCGAACACTGAAGCTTTCTTT. It is translated as CASSQARGTANTEAFF.

V and J are TRBV9 and TRBJ1-4, with D uncertain. The CDR3 runs 14 residues. Germline CDR1 and CDR2: SGDLS and YYNGEE. V lost 3 bases to trimming and J lost 7 bases, with 13 bases between them. For the CDR3, the DNA is TGTGCCAGCAGCGAACACGGACGGGGTGAAAAACTGTTTTTT. Encoded protein: CASSEHGRGEKLFF.

V and J are TRBV9 and TRBJ2-7; no reliable D call. Trimming removed 2 bases from V and 4 bases from J, with 10 bases in between. Germline CDR1 SGDLS, CDR2 YYNGEE. This CDR3 contains 13 residues. The CDR3 sequence: CASSVGFGYEQYF. In DNA form, the CDR3 reads TGTGCCAGCAGCGTCGGGTTCGGTTACGAGCAGTACTTC.

The V gene is TRBV19, the J gene TRBJ1-5, with D maybe TRBD1 (5 bases). Per germline, CDR1 LNHDA and CDR2 SQIVND (reference sequence). V lost 1 base and J 4 bases, leaving 14 bases between the germline ends. The CDR3 is 16 amino acids. The CDR3 bases are TGTGCCAGTAGTATAGCTAGACAGACCAGAAATCAGCCCCAGCATTTT. This encodes CASSIARQTRNQPQHF.

The V and J genes are TRBV28 and TRBJ1-2, with no clear D. Looked up from germline, CDR1 is MDHEN and CDR2 is SYDVKM. V shed 2 bases and J shed 2 bases, with 6 bases lying between them. This CDR3 is 13 amino acids long. As DNA, the CDR3 is TGTGCCAGCAGTTTAACGGGAAACTATGGCTACACCTTC. Translating it yields CASSLTGNYGYTF.

The chain carries TRBV6-1 and TRBJ1-5, with D tentatively TRBD1 (5 bases). This CDR3 is 14 amino acids long. Trimming took off 6 bases at V and 6 bases at J, with 15 bases between the two ends. Germline-derived CDR1 and CDR2 are MNHNS and SASEGT. This CDR3 reads CASRLEGSGQPQHF. CDR3 DNA sequence: TGTGCCAGCAGATTGGAGGGGTCGGGTCAGCCCCAGCATTTT.

The chain uses TRBV5-1 and TRBJ2-2, with a weak D call TRBD1 (6 bases). This CDR3 spans 19 amino acids. Trimming took off 3 bases at V and 2 bases at J, with 23 bases between the two ends. Germline V gives CDR1 SGHRS, CDR2 YFSETQ. The CDR3 protein is CASSSRPGTLFGNTGELFF. CDR3 nucleotides: TGCGCCAGCAGCTCCCGACCCGGGACACTATTCGGTAACACCGGGGAGCTGTTTTTT.

This chain links TRBV6-5 with TRBJ2-7, with a tentative D call TRBD1 (6 bases). V shed 2 bases and J shed 3 bases, with 17 bases lying between them. This CDR3 comprises 16 residues. Germline V gene sequence: CDR1 MNHEY, CDR2 SVGAGI. CDR3 in DNA: TGTGCCAGCAGTTACGTCTCTAACGACAGGCTCTACGAGCAGTACTTC. It is translated as CASSYVSNDRLYEQYF.

The chain employs TRBV4-2 and TRBJ1-5, with D perhaps matching TRBD1 (6 bases). The CDR3 contains 15 residues. Germline-derived CDR1 and CDR2 are LGHNA and YNFKEQ. V dropped 5 bases and J dropped 6 bases, with 17 bases sitting between them. This CDR3 is CASSYAGQGSQPQHF. In DNA, the CDR3 is TGTGCCAGCAGCTATGCGGGTCAGGGGAGTCAGCCCCAGCATTTT.

This clone showed up just a few times. The chain joins TRBV28 to TRBJ1-4, with 7 positions matching TRBD1. This CDR3 comprises 19 residues. Germline assignment: CDR1 MDHEN and CDR2 SYDVKM. The V segment lost 2 bases and the J segment 5 bases; nucleotides outside the gene matches: 17. CDR3 nucleotide sequence: TGTGCCAGCAGTTTACCGTCTTTTACGGGGACAGTCGGCAATGAAAAACTGTTTTTT. Translating it yields CASSLPSFTGTVGNEKLFF. Full variable domain (remainder filled in from reference TRBV28 and TRBJ1-4): DVKVTQSSRYLVKRTGEKVFLECVQDMDHENMFWYRQDPGLGLRLIYFSYDVKMKEKGDIPEGYSVSREKKERFSLILESASTNQTSMYLCASSLPSFTGTVGNEKLFFGSGTQLSVL.

The chain couples TRBV6-1 to TRBJ2-7, with TRBD2 as a possible D gene (6 bases). The CDR3 contains 15 residues. V lost 4 bases, J lost 2 bases, and 15 bases lay in between. CDR1 and CDR2 (germline): MNHNS, SASEGT. This CDR3 is CASSGRRRGAYEQYF. The CDR3 coding sequence is TGTGCCAGCAGTGGGAGACGGCGCGGGGCCTACGAGCAGTACTTC.